Each of the 32 T cell receptor beta chains below was sequenced from the same sample in a study. TCRdb re-called the 5' RACE reads with MiXCR, one entry per CDR3 protein. This sample has 35,000 to 50,000 distinct CDR3 sequences, with approximately 30% found just once. The sample comprised tumor-infiltrating memory CD4+ T cells sorted from the breast tumor. The subset is: memory CD4+ T cells, CD4+CD45RO+CD25-. These receptors came from a female donor with breast cancer.

About this clonotype: The CDR3 does not end in the conserved phenylalanine or tryptophan, so this is likely a read error. The chain uses TRBV9 and TRBJ2-5; 10 bases are shared with TRBD1. V lost 4 bases, J lost 5 bases, and 5 bases stayed unmatched. Looked up from germline, CDR1 is SGDLS and CDR2 is YYNGEE. This CDR3 is 14 amino acids long. The CDR3 bases are TGTGCCAGCAGCCCTGACAGGGGGCATGAGACCCAGTACATC. Translated: CASSPDRGHETQYI.

The V call is TRBV2, the J call TRBJ2-3; the D gene is possibly TRBD1 (5 bases). Per germline, CDR1 SNHLY and CDR2 FYNNEI. The CDR3 spans 15 residues. Deletions cut 3 bases from V and 3 bases from J, with 13 bases between. In nucleotides, the CDR3 is TGTGCCAGCAGTGACAGGGCCGGAGTTACAGATACGCAGTATTTT. It is translated as CASSDRAGVTDTQYF.

This clonotype was observed a few times. This may be a read error, as it is one base from a much larger clone. The rearrangement joins TRBV7-3 to TRBJ2-5, with 7 bases that match TRBD1. CDR1 and CDR2 (germline): SGHTA, FQGTGA. The CDR3 runs to 15 residues. CDR3 sequence (DNA): TGTGCCGGCAGCTTAAGTGGGACAGAACAAGAGACCCAGTACTTC. Its protein product is CAGSLSGTEQETQYF.

The J gene is TRBJ2-7, the V gene TRBV7-2; TRBD2 matches at 11 bases. This CDR3 is 17 amino acids long. Germline assignment: CDR1 SGHTA and CDR2 FQGNSA. With 3 bases clipped from V and 4 bases from J, the junction kept 11 bases outside the gene matches. CDR3 protein: CASSFRGSGRDRYEQYF. The CDR3 DNA is TGTGCCAGCAGCTTTCGTGGTAGCGGGAGGGATCGGTACGAGCAGTACTTC.

This clonotype has a handful of counts. The V and J genes are TRBV29-1 and TRBJ2-3, with D possibly matching TRBD2 (6 bases). Per germline, CDR1 SQVTM and CDR2 ANQGSEA. V lost 3 bases and J lost 4, with 11 bases in between. The CDR3 is made up of 13 amino acids. CDR3 protein: CSVELTSSDTQYF. Written as DNA, the CDR3 is TGCAGCGTTGAGCTGACTAGTTCAGATACGCAGTATTTT.

The chain recombines TRBV5-1 with TRBJ2-5; D possibly corresponds to TRBD1 (6 bases). Germline assignment: CDR1 SGHRS and CDR2 YFSETQ. CDR3 length equals 13 residues. V was trimmed by 3 bases and J by 2 bases, leaving 8 bases between them. As DNA, the CDR3 is TGCGCCAGCAGCTACGGACAGCAAGAGACCCAGTACTTC. As protein: CASSYGQQETQYF.

This clonotype was observed a few times. The chain carries TRBV24-1 and TRBJ2-1; perhaps TRBD2 as D (6 bases). The CDR3 consists of 12 residues. From germline, CDR1 is KGHDR and CDR2 SFDVKD. Trimming took 7 bases from V and 9 from J, leaving 12 bases between them. CDR3 bases: TGTGCCACCAGCCAAAAGGAGGGTGAGCAGTTCTTC. Translating it yields CATSQKEGEQFF.

The chain employs TRBV6-1 and TRBJ1-1; the match to TRBD1 covers 12 bases. Germline CDR1 is MNHNS and CDR2 is SASEGT. Losses at the gene ends were 6 bases for V and 7 bases for J; bases not matched to a gene: 12. The CDR3 consists of 16 residues. The CDR3 nucleotides read TGTGCCAGCAGCGCCAATTTGGGACAGGGGGCAAGTGAAGCTTTCTTT. It specifies CASSANLGQGASEAFF.

The chain joins TRBV3-1 to TRBJ2-7; D is unresolved. Germline V gene data show CDR1 as LGHDT and CDR2 as YNNKEL (reference sequence). The V and J ends lost 1 base and 4 bases respectively, with 5 bases between them. This CDR3 has 12 amino acids. DNA of the CDR3: TGTGCCAGCAGCCAAGGTTTGTACGAGCAGTACTTC. As protein: CASSQGLYEQYF.

Sample share makes this clonotype medium-sized. This chain uses TRBV6-2 or TRBV6-3 with TRBJ2-7, with a possible D match to TRBD2 (6 bases). This CDR3 has 15 amino acids. The germline V and J ends were trimmed by 5 bases and 2 bases, with 16 bases remaining between them. The V gene's germline CDR1 is MNHEY and CDR2 SVGEGT. CDR3 protein: CASSPGGLIPYEQYF. Written as DNA, the CDR3 is TGTGCCAGCAGTCCTGGGGGACTCATACCCTACGAGCAGTACTTC.

This clonotype was found a few times. The chain employs TRBV10-2 and TRBJ2-7, with D perhaps matching TRBD2 (5 bases). The ends were cut back, 0 bases at V and 5 bases at J, with 14 bases in the middle. Germline V CDR1 and CDR2: WSHSY, SAAADI. This CDR3 contains 15 residues. The chain's CDR3 is CASSESGNPFNEQYF. Here the CDR3 DNA reads TGCGCCAGCAGTGAGTCCGGGAACCCATTCAACGAGCAGTACTTC.

V is TRBV20-1 and J is TRBJ2-7; D ambiguous. This CDR3 region has 15 residues. CDR1 is DFQATT, CDR2 SNEGSKA, per germline (reference sequence). V lost 5 bases and J lost 1, with 18 bases in between. The CDR3 sequence is CSAQTPVRSSYEQYF. In DNA, the CDR3 is TGCAGTGCTCAAACCCCCGTGAGATCATCCTACGAGCAGTACTTC.

The sample holds a few counts of this clonotype. The chain carries TRBV28 and TRBJ2-4, with TRBD2 as a possible D gene (6 bases). Germline V gene lookup returns CDR1 MDHEN and CDR2 SYDVKM. CDR3 length: 18 residues. V was clipped by 7 bases and J by 0 bases, with 22 bases between them. The CDR3 DNA reads as TGTGCCAGCACCCCGATAGCGGCCGCGGGGCTAGCCAAAAACATTCAGTACTTC. Its translation: CASTPIAAAGLAKNIQYF.

V gene TRBV4-2 combines with J gene TRBJ1-5, with D unclear. V shed 0 bases and J shed 4 bases, with 7 bases lying between them. Germline values: CDR1 LGHNA, CDR2 YNFKEQ. The CDR3 consists of 14 residues. For the CDR3, the DNA is TGTGCCAGCAGCCAAGAGGTGGGGAATCAGCCCCAGCATTTT. Protein: CASSQEVGNQPQHF.

This clonotype was counted at least ten times. The chain carries TRBV4-1 and TRBJ2-7; no definite D call. The CDR3 covers 15 residues. CDR1 and CDR2 (germline): MGHRA, YSYEKL. Trimming stripped 1 base from V and 1 base from J, with 11 bases between. The CDR3 DNA is TGCGCCAGCAGCCAAGGTCCGTCGCAATCCTACGAGCAGTACTTC. It yields the protein CASSQGPSQSYEQYF.

The genes are TRBV20-1 and TRBJ2-3; maybe TRBD1 (6 bases). CDR3 length: 15 residues. Germline V gene lookup returns CDR1 DFQATT and CDR2 SNEGSKA (reference sequence). Trimming took 1 base from V and 4 from J, leaving 15 bases between them. CDR3: CSARAAAGVPDTQYF. In nucleotides, the CDR3 is TGCAGTGCTAGAGCCGCTGCAGGGGTCCCAGATACGCAGTATTTT.

This clonotype was seen a handful of times. The chain couples TRBV29-1 to TRBJ2-5; D remains ambiguous. In germline, CDR1 is SQVTM, CDR2 ANQGSEA. Trimming took 3 bases from V and 6 from J, leaving 11 bases between them. CDR3 length equals 12 residues. The CDR3 nucleotides are TGCAGCGTTGATACCCGCACAAAGACCCAGTACTTC. Translation gives CSVDTRTKTQYF.

This clonotype was picked up a small number of times. V is TRBV7-9 and J is TRBJ2-1; D not certain. V was trimmed by 0 bases and J by 4 bases, leaving 7 bases between them. The CDR3 length is 14 residues. Looked up from germline, CDR1 is SEHNR and CDR2 is FQNEAQ (reference sequence). As DNA, the CDR3 is TGTGCCAGCAGCTTAGCCCAGGATTACAATGAGCAGTTCTTC. Amino acid sequence: CASSLAQDYNEQFF.

The chain uses TRBV27 and TRBJ2-5; 9 nucleotides align to TRBD2. Per germline, CDR1 MNHEY and CDR2 SMNVEV (reference sequence). V was clipped by 4 bases and J by 3 bases; unmatched bases: 6. CDR3 length equals 15 residues. For the CDR3, the DNA is TGTGCCAGCAGTTCGGATATAGCGGGGGAAGAGACCCAGTACTTC. This translates into CASSSDIAGEETQYF.

The table lists this clonotype with a count of one. A much larger clone lies one base from this, so it may be a read error. The chain employs TRBV10-3 and TRBJ2-1, with D unclear. With the DNA end fitting TRBJ2-7 better, the J assignment may be wrong. CDR3 length: 15 amino acids. The germline CDR1 and CDR2 sequences are ENHRY and SYGVKD. The CDR3 loop is CAISVEAPAYNEQYF. CDR3 bases: TGTGCCATCAGTGTGGAAGCGCCAGCTTACAATGAGCAGTACTTC.

The chain carries TRBV5-1 and TRBJ2-7; tentatively, D is TRBD1 (5 bases). V was shortened by 2 bases and J by 3 bases, with 9 bases between the two germline ends. Germline V gene lookup returns CDR1 SGHRS and CDR2 YFSETQ. CDR3 length: 13 residues. CDR3 nucleotides: TGCGCCAGCAGCTTCGACAGTAGCTACGAGCAGTACTTC. It codes for CASSFDSSYEQYF.

This sequence joins TRBV6-2 or TRBV6-3 and TRBJ2-3; D perhaps matches TRBD2 (5 bases). The length of the CDR3 is 14 residues. With 7 bases removed from V and 5 bases from J, the gap between germline ends came to 16 bases. Germline CDR1 is MNHEY and CDR2 is SVGEGT. This chain's CDR3 is CASIKQLGGDTQYF. Here the CDR3 DNA reads TGTGCCAGCATCAAACAACTAGGAGGAGATACGCAGTATTTT.

This clonotype was picked up many times. The J gene is TRBJ2-7, the V gene TRBV20-1; D uncertain. CDR1 and CDR2 from the germline V gene are DFQATT and SNEGSKA (reference sequence). The ends were cut back, 2 bases at V and 4 bases at J, with 6 bases in the middle. The CDR3 is 11 amino acids. CDR3 sequence: CSARRDYEQYF. DNA of the CDR3: TGCAGTGCTAGAAGAGATTACGAGCAGTACTTC.

The chain is built from TRBV7-9 and TRBJ1-4; D gene uncertain. The CDR3 is 13 residues long. Germline CDR1 is SEHNR and CDR2 is FQNEAQ (reference sequence). V shed 5 bases and J shed 8 bases, with 12 bases lying between them. DNA for the CDR3: TGTGCCAGCAGCCGCGAGGGAAGAGAAAAACTGTTTTTT. Protein sequence: CASSREGREKLFF.

The chain combines TRBV18 with TRBJ2-1; TRBD2 is a possible D gene (6 bases). V dropped 8 bases and J dropped 7 bases, with 15 bases sitting between them. CDR3 length equals 13 residues. CDR1 and CDR2 (germline): KGHSH, LQKENI. The CDR3 loop reads CASKPTSTNEQFF. CDR3 nucleotides: TGTGCCAGCAAGCCGACTAGTACGAATGAGCAGTTCTTC.

This clonotype was counted a few times. The chain links TRBV4-1 to TRBJ2-4; D is possibly TRBD2 (5 bases). Trimming removed 4 bases from V and 3 bases from J, with 16 bases in between. The CDR3 length is 16 residues. Germline V gene sequence: CDR1 MGHRA, CDR2 YSYEKL. CDR3 DNA: TGCGCCAGCAGCCCCCCGGGGTCTGGAGACAAAAACATTCAGTACTTC. It is translated as CASSPPGSGDKNIQYF.

This clonotype has only a few counts. The chain combines TRBV5-1 with TRBJ2-2; D unresolved. The length of the CDR3 is 14 residues. Trimming cost V 6 bases and J 0 bases, with 9 bases left between them. Germline V lookup: CDR1 SGHRS, CDR2 YFSETQ. The DNA for the CDR3 is TGCGCCAGCAAAGGACGGACGAACACCGGGGAGCTGTTTTTT. This sequence encodes CASKGRTNTGELFF.

V and J are TRBV6-1 and TRBJ1-5, with D possibly being TRBD1 (5 bases). Germline V lookup: CDR1 MNHNS, CDR2 SASEGT. The CDR3 is made up of 16 amino acids. V lost 1 base, J lost 1 base, and 11 bases lay in between. The CDR3: CASSEVDGASNQPQHF. Written as DNA, the CDR3 is TGTGCCAGCAGTGAAGTAGATGGGGCGAGCAATCAGCCCCAGCATTTT.

J is TRBJ2-1 and V is TRBV7-9; 9 bases align to TRBD2. The CDR3 is 14 amino acids. Looked up from germline, CDR1 is SEHNR and CDR2 is FQNEAQ (reference sequence). Germline trimming cut 2 bases from V and 9 bases from J; bases unmatched to any gene: 5. In DNA form, the CDR3 reads TGTGCCAGCAGCTTAAGCGGGGGGCCCAGTGAGCAGTTCTTC. Protein: CASSLSGGPSEQFF.

This clonotype came up a few times. The rearrangement links TRBV15 to TRBJ1-5; tentative D call: TRBD1 (6 bases). The CDR3 contains 16 residues. Germline CDR1 and CDR2: LNHNV and YYDKDF (reference sequence). The V gene lost 0 bases and the J gene lost 6 bases, with 15 bases spanning the gap. For the CDR3, the DNA is TGTGCCACCAGCAGAGACCATCCAGGGGACGGTCAGCCCCAGCATTTT. Translation: CATSRDHPGDGQPQHF. The full variable domain, completed using reference TRBV15 and TRBJ1-5, is DAMVIQNPRYQVTQFGKPVTLSCSQTLNHNVMYWYQQKSSQAPKLLFHYYDKDFNNEADTPDNFQSRRPNTSFCFLDIRSPGLGDTAMYLCATSRDHPGDGQPQHFGDGTRLSIL.

By share, this clonotype counts as medium-sized. The rearrangement uses TRBV6-2 or TRBV6-3 and TRBJ1-4; a weak D match, TRBD1 (5 bases). The ends were cut back, 5 bases at V and 6 bases at J, with 19 bases in the middle. The CDR3 is 16 residues long. Per the germline V gene, CDR1 is MNHEY and CDR2 is SVGEGT. The CDR3: CASSRIPGWSDEKLFF. In nucleotides, the CDR3 is TGTGCCAGCAGTCGAATCCCAGGGTGGTCCGATGAAAAACTGTTTTTT.

In this sample, this clonotype turned up a few times. CDR3 region: CASSLEAGQGYNEQFF. The DNA for the CDR3 is TGCGCCAGCAGCTTGGAGGCGGGACAGGGTTACAATGAGCAGTTCTTC. The rearrangement links TRBV5-1 to TRBJ2-1; 9 nucleotides align to TRBD1. Germline CDR1 is SGHRS and CDR2 is YFSETQ. V lost 0 bases and J lost 4; bases outside the gene matches: 5. The length of the CDR3 is 16 residues.